Sequencing of this T cell receptor beta chain was carried out in a study of T cells in tuberculosis (dated by TCRdb to 2017 to 2018). With respect to the entire study: In the study, CD1B tetramers and high-throughput TCR immunosequencing were combined to characterize T cells specific for the mycobacterial lipid antigen glucose monomycolate (GMM). IGRA-negative adolescents, IGRA-positive adolescents with latent tuberculosis and adults with active tuberculosis, about 9 per group, were compared in a South African clinical cohort. The paper's findings and limits, for the study overall: Which clinical samples got chosen depended on the availability of cryopreserved specimens, and the active tuberculosis cases were adults, whereas the controls were adolescents. Compared with IGRA-negative controls, TCR-alpha repertoires from active tuberculosis had smaller mean NN-distances to GMM-specific TCRs, which suggests that these TCRs underwent clonal expansion. Shorter CDR3-alpha lengths in active tuberculosis patients partly drove the smaller NN-distances, and the TCR-beta difference was not statistically significant. A classifier using the diverse GMM-specific repertoire reached about 90% accuracy (AUROC 0.9 to 0.95), compared with 70% to 75% accuracy using GEM motif frequencies.

About this clone itself: The antigen it binds to is not known. No clone much larger than this one lies a single base away; base qualities are absent.

At study entry, adolescents were screened for latent tuberculosis infection by tuberculin skin test and QuantiFERON-TB GOLD In-Tube IGRA. Unsorted cryopreserved PBMC were immunosequenced, covering on average approximately 100,000 T cells per clinical donor. Eleven high schools in the Worcester region of the Western Cape, South Africa, served as enrollment sites for adolescents aged 12 to 18 years. Roughly 10 M. tuberculosis-infected and around 10 uninfected adolescents were selected with matching for age and sex. For the adolescents, PBMC were isolated by density centrifugation from freshly drawn heparinized blood and then cryopreserved. The immunoSEQ multiplex PCR assay was used to generate TCR libraries, with TCR-beta and/or TCR-alpha/delta assays applied to each sample. Amplified TCR libraries were sequenced on the Illumina high-throughput platform. The authors' pipeline ran thus. Clustering and dimensionality reduction relied on pairwise TCRdist distances among GMM-specific receptors from T cells that were either sorted ex vivo or expanded in vitro. Each clinical repertoire was assigned a mean NN-distance score, defined as the average TCRdist to the nearest 10% of tetramer-positive reference sequences. To compute GEM TCR motif frequency, the fraction of unique TCRs matching known GEM sequences by V/J usage and CDR3 length was calculated. Linear discriminant analysis with leave-one-out cross-validation, implemented in scikit-learn, was used to classify active tuberculosis. This immuneACCESS table, as held by TCRdb, lists in-frame sequences with V and J called but not all clones. Of the missing ones, under half trace to an unresolved V gene in checked studies; the others have no known cause. V and J calls and clone size are copied from that table; D and trimming were computed from the DNA. This sample gives tens of thousands of clones in total; around 96% of them show up just once. The ten largest clonotypes hold over 6.5% of the sample.

CDR3 length: 16 amino acids, cysteine to phenylalanine. The only DNA kept is the CDR3, 48 bases in frame from the first base. V is cut back by 2 bases and J by 10 bases, with 11 bases in the junction unmatched. The germline V gene yields SGDLS for CDR1 and YYNGEE for CDR2. The chain is made from TRBV9 and TRBJ2-1; the central 11 bases match TRBD2. The sequenced sample was PBMCs. The clonotype comes from a donor aged 5 to 30 with latent tuberculosis or without tuberculosis infection. The nucleotide sequence reads TGTGCCAGCAGCGTGACTAGCGGGGTCTCCTCGGCGGAGCAGTTCTTC. This encodes CASSVTSGVSSAEQFF.